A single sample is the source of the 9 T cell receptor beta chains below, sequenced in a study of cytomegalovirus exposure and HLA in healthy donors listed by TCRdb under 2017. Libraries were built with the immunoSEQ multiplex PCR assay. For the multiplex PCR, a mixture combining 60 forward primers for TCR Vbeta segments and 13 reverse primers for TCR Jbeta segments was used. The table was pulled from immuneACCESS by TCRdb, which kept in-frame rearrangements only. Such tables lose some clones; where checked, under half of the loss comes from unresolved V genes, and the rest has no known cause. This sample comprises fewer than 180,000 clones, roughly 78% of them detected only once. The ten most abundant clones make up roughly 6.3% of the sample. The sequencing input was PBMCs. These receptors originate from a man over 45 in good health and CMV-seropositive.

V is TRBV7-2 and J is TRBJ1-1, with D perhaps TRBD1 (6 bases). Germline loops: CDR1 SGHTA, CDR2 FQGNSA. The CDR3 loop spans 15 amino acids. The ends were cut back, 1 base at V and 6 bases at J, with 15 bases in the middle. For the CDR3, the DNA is TGTGCCAGCAGCTTAGGGTCCCAGGGGATGGCTGAAGCTTTCTTT. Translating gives CASSLGSQGMAEAFF.

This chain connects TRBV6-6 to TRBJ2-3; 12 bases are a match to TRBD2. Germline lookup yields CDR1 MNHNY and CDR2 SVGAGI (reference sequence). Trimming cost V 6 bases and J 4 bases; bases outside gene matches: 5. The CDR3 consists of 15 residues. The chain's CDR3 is CASRSTSGSADTQYF. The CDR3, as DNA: TGTGCCAGCAGGTCGACTAGCGGGAGCGCAGATACGCAGTATTTT.

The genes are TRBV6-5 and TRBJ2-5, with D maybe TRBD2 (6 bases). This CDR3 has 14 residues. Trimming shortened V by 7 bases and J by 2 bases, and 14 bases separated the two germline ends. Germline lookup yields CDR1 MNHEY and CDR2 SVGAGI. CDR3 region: CASNPFGSQETQYF. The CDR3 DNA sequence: TGTGCCAGCAACCCTTTCGGGAGTCAAGAGACCCAGTACTTC.

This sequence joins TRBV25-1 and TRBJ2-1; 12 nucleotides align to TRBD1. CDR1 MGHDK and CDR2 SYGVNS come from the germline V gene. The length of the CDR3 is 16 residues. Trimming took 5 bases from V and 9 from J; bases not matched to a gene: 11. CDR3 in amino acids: CASSSPGQGAAAEQFF. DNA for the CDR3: TGTGCCAGCAGTTCACCGGGACAGGGGGCAGCTGCTGAGCAGTTCTTC. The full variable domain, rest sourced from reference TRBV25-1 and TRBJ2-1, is EADIYQTPRYLVIGTGKKITLECSQTMGHDKMYWYQQDPGMELHLIHYSYGVNSTEKGDLSSESTVSRIRTEHFPLTLESARPSHTSQYLCASSSPGQGAAAEQFFGPGTRLTVL.

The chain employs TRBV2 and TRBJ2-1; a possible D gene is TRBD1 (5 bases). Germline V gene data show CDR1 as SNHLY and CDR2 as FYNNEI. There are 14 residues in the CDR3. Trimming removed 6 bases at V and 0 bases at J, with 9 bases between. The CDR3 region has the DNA TGTGCCAGCAGAAGGGGCGACTCCTACAATGAGCAGTTCTTC. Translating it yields CASRRGDSYNEQFF.

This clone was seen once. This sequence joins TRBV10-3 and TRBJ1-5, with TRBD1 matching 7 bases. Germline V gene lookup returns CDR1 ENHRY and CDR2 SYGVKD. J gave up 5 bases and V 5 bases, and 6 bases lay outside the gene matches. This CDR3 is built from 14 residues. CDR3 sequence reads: CAISPGTEYQPQHF. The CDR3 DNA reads TGTGCCATCAGTCCCGGGACAGAATATCAGCCCCAGCATTTT.

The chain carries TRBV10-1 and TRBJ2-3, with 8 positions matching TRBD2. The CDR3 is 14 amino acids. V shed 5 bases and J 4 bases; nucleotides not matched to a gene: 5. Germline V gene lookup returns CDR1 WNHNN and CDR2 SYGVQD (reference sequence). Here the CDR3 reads CASSHGRGPDTQYF. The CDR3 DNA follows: TGCGCCAGCAGTCACGGGAGGGGCCCAGATACGCAGTATTTT.

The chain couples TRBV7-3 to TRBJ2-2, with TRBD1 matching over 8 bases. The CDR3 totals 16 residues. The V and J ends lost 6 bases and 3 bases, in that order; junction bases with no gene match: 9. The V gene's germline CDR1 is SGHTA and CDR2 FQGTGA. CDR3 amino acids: CASSLWTGRDTGELFF. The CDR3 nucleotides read TGTGCCAGCAGTTTATGGACAGGGAGAGACACCGGGGAGCTGTTTTTT.

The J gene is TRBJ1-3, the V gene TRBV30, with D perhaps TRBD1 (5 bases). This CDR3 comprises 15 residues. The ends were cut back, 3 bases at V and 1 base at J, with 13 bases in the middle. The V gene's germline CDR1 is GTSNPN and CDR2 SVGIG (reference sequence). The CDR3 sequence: CAWSSRGLSGNTIYF. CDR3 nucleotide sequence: TGTGCCTGGAGCAGTCGGGGGTTGTCTGGAAACACCATATATTTT.